Reported below is one T cell receptor beta chain. These data originate in a study of blood T cells in healthy people across ages. Samples had at least 7 million PBMCs isolated from them. CDR1 is MNHEY, CDR2 SMNVEV, per germline (reference sequence). This CDR3 is built from 14 residues. The use of a sample-barcoded 5' primer and a J-beta primer mix characterized a second PCR of roughly 6 to 11 cycles. In TCRdb, the 5' RACE reads were re-called with MiXCR into one record per CDR3 protein. Found here are fewer than 1 million distinct CDR3 sequences, around 43% of them singletons; the top ten hold about a fifth.

Input material: blood. This sequence joins TRBV27 and TRBJ2-5, with D perhaps matching TRBD2 (8 bases). TRBJ2-7 matches the DNA end more closely, so the J call is doubtful. This TCR derives from a man aged 55 to 70 in good health. The CDR3 region is CASRKTGAGGEQYF. The DNA of the CDR3 is TGTGCCAGCAGGAAAACAGGGGCGGGGGGCGAGCAGTACTTC.